The table lists the clone carrying this T cell receptor beta chain with many counts. Its specificity is unknown. Diagnostic conclusions were grounded in clinical symptoms, serum thyroxine, TRAb, thyroid ultrasound and orbital computed tomography. PBMCs had their origin in fresh peripheral blood (approximately 10 ml). These data originate in a study of Graves' ophthalmopathy and Graves' hyperthyroidism. The study, taken as a whole, reports: The model reached approximately 67% sensitivity and about 73% specificity for predicting ophthalmopathy progression. Clonotypes were expanded in thyroid at above 0.001 frequency, and most also appeared in blood.

As the template, RNA transcripts were used to amplify TCR beta CDR3 regions. After a first-round RT-PCR with HTBI primers, a second-round multiplex PCR was run. TCRdb re-analysed the multiplex PCR reads in MiXCR, keeping a single row per CDR3 protein. The sample holds about 480,000 distinct CDR3 sequences, about an eighth seen once. Trimming cost V 8 bases and J 5 bases, with 10 bases left between them. The germline V gene encodes CDR1 ENHRY and CDR2 SYGVKD. This CDR3 has 11 amino acids. The receptor was derived from a woman aged 25 to 39 with Graves' ophthalmopathy. The sample comprised blood. The rearrangement uses TRBV10-3 and TRBJ2-7, with unresolved D. The CDR3 nucleotides read TGTGCCATCCGACGGGCCCACGAGCAGTACTTC. This gives the protein CAIRRAHEQYF.